A selection of T cell receptor beta chains follows, all from one sample in a study of beta chain features in type 1 diabetes. Profiled with immunoSEQ multiplex PCR; TCRdb holds only in-frame clones, not every one. Among some 17,000 clones listed, about three quarters were seen once. What was sequenced was stem cell memory CD4+ T cells from blood. The receptors were sampled from a man aged 25 to 40 with type 1 diabetes. The CDR3 runs from the conserved cysteine through the conserved F or W. The D gene is left open where the match is weak. Expanded clones get a size class; other rows say once, few or many, or leave the size out.

v_gene	d_gene	len	j_gene	abundance	CDR3aa	CDR3nt
TRBV25-1	TRBD2	16	TRBJ2-5	.	CASSGRGLALEETQYF	TGTGCCAGCAGTGGAAGGGGACTAGCATTAGAAGAGACCCAGTACTTC
TRBV6-6	.	15	TRBJ1-5	.	CASRQARNSNQPQHF	TGTGCCAGCAGACAGGCCAGAAATAGCAATCAGCCCCAGCATTTT
TRBV7-2	.	16	TRBJ1-5	.	CASSLGPAGSNQPQHF	TGTGCCAGCAGCTTAGGACCGGCGGGGAGCAATCAGCCCCAGCATTTT
TRBV2	TRBD1	15	TRBJ2-3	few	CASSTRTGGTDTQYF	TGTGCCAGCAGTACCCGGACAGGGGGCACAGATACGCAGTATTTT
TRBV5-1	.	11	TRBJ1-2	.	CASSPGGGYTF	TGCGCCAGCAGTCCCGGGGGAGGCTACACCTTC
TRBV9	TRBD2	15	TRBJ2-1	.	CASSRLAGGQNEQFF	TGTGCCAGCAGTAGACTAGCGGGGGGGCAGAATGAGCAGTTCTTC
TRBV7-7	TRBD2	15	TRBJ2-2	.	CASSSIAGTTGELFF	TGTGCTAGCAGCTCCATAGCGGGGACCACCGGGGAGCTGTTTTTT
TRBV29-1	TRBD2	14	TRBJ2-2	.	CSVGTSGDPGELFF	TGCAGCGTCGGCACGAGCGGGGACCCCGGGGAGCTGTTTTTT
TRBV6-5	.	13	TRBJ1-5	.	CASSRGLYQPQHF	TGTGCCAGCAGTAGGGGGTTGTATCAGCCCCAGCATTTT
TRBV7-2	.	14	TRBJ1-4	.	CASSWHRDTEKLFF	TGTGCCAGCAGCTGGCACCGGGACACTGAAAAACTGTTTTTT